This TCR beta chain originates from a study of Graves' ophthalmopathy and Graves' hyperthyroidism. This clonotype came up many times. The TCR beta CDR3 regions underwent amplification from RNA transcripts. Scientists carried out first-round RT-PCR using HTBI primers and then a second-round multiplex PCR. TCRdb recomputed calls from the multiplex PCR reads with MiXCR, one row per CDR3 protein. The profile shows 400,000 to 450,000 distinct CDR3 sequences, roughly 20% of them singletons. The CDR3 is 15 amino acids. Losses at the gene ends were 6 bases for V and 2 bases for J; bases not matched to a gene: 7. Researchers classed hyperthyroidism as stable given no ophthalmopathy within 18 months of follow-up.

The clonotype originates from a woman younger than 35 with stable Graves' hyperthyroidism. Sequences were obtained from peripheral blood. The chain is built from TRBV12-3 or TRBV12-4 and TRBJ2-3; 8 nucleotides align to TRBD1. CDR3 in amino acids: CASSLGQGHTDTQYF. CDR3 bases: TGTGCCAGCAGCCTTGGACAGGGACACACAGATACGCAGTATTTT.